This T cell receptor (beta chain) emerged from a study of cytomegalovirus exposure and HLA in healthy donors. Primers for the PCR totalled 60 Vbeta and 13 Jbeta. Produced via immunoSEQ multiplex PCR; TCRdb's table is partial and in-frame only. The sample gives around 160,000 clones, roughly 79% of which show up once; roughly 10% is in the top ten. This CDR3 has 14 amino acids. Germline V gene lookup returns CDR1 LNHDA and CDR2 SQIVND (reference sequence). Trimming pared 7 bases from V and 6 bases from J, leaving 17 bases between. This receptor was obtained from a man younger than 30 in good health and CMV-seropositive. The sequenced sample was PBMCs. The rearrangement uses TRBV19 and TRBJ2-3, with D tentatively TRBD2 (6 bases). In DNA form, the CDR3 reads TGTGCCAGTAAAGTTACGGAGGGAAAGGATACGCAGTATTTT. This codes for CASKVTEGKDTQYF.